This T cell receptor (beta chain) derives from a study of blood T cell repertoires in COVID-19. Study in general: Donors in the United States, Italy and Spain gave samples during acute or convalescent COVID-19. T cells, B-cell-depleted T cells, or PBMCs supplied cDNA or gDNA.

The germline V gene has CDR1 LGHNA and CDR2 YNFKEQ. CDR3 size: 18 residues. V lost 1 base and J lost 0, with 18 bases in between. Authors' methods: Reference gene primer amplification gave estimated nucleated cell counts. Sequenced by immunoSEQ multiplex PCR; TCRdb stores in-frame clones only, minus some. That table is the source of V, J and clone size, and D and trimming were worked out from the DNA. The table shows 200,000 to 300,000 clones, with around 87% occurring only once. This TCR was recovered from a woman aged 50 to 65 with acute or convalescent COVID-19. The rearrangement joins TRBV4-2 to TRBJ1-2; tentative D call: TRBD1 (5 bases). Sequencing was performed on peripheral blood. CDR3 sequence: CASSQVGLRGLTNYGYTF. As DNA, the CDR3 is TGTGCCAGCAGCCAAGTAGGTTTGCGGGGACTCACTAACTATGGCTACACCTTC.